This entry concerns a single T cell receptor beta chain. The sample holds one count of this clone. Its antigen remains undetermined. One base away there is no much larger clone; base qualities are not given. These data come from a study of CD4 T cells in lung cancer (dated by TCRdb to the late 2010s). About the investigation overall: In the study, blood T cells of NSCLC patients were screened for responses to candidate mutation-encoded neoepitopes, and neoantigen-specific CD4+ T-cell clones and TCRs were isolated. Lung adenocarcinoma or squamous cell carcinoma was present in the resected patients, who were aged 60 to 69 at blood donation and were mostly former smokers. Treatments received by the patients before blood donation included platinum chemotherapy, and some patients received nivolumab or pembrolizumab. TCRB deep sequencing tracked the frequency of neoantigen-specific clonotypes in tumor resections, non-adjacent lung and cultured T-cell products. The paper as a whole reports these results and caveats: Because the IFNgamma-sorted cells included nonspecific IFNgamma producers of unknown purity, the expanded lines ranged from monoclonal to oligoclonal. Some blood-derived responses might be explained by in vitro priming of naive T cells or cross-reactivity rather than by memory responses to the cancer.

The library was generated by the immunoSEQ multiplex PCR assay. DNA was isolated with Qiagen DNeasy or QIAamp micro DNA kits and TCRB sequenced with the Adaptive Biotechnology human TCRB sequencing kit. TCRB libraries were sequenced on an Illumina MiSeq. Per the original workflow: TCRB sequence data were analyzed with the kit provider's software, and tumor enrichment of clonotype templates was tested with Fisher's exact test. The source is immuneACCESS, and TCRdb retained only in-frame sequences with V and J called. Part of the clones is not carried over; for the studies checked, unresolved V genes explain less than half of this, and the remainder is unexplained. The D gene and trimming were derived from the DNA, and the V and J assignments and clone size from that table. The table for this sample lists some 1,800 clones; over 65% of them were counted only once. The top ten clones comprise about 5.3% of the sample.

The CDR3 runs 12 residues from the cysteine to the phenylalanine. Only the CDR3 DNA stays, 36 bases, in frame from base 1. Per the germline V gene, SQVTM is the CDR1 and ANQGSEA is the CDR2. V loses 4 bases, J loses 1 base, and the germline ends lie 7 bases apart. For over 10 days, PBMCs were stimulated with mutant 27-mer peptides together with IL21, IL7, IL15 and IL2, and afterward were restimulated with peptide-pulsed autologous B cells. After restimulation with peptide-pulsed B cells, live IFNgamma-secreting T cells were sorted on a FACS Aria2 by cytokine capture. Sorted cells were expanded for roughly 14 to 20 days at limiting dilution, around 3 or 10 cells per well, with irradiated allogeneic PBMCs, phytohemagglutinin and IL2. Peripheral blood samples or leukapheresis products were obtained from the patients. The antigen specificity of expanded lines was screened by IFNgamma ELISA against autologous B cells pulsed with mutant peptides.

This TCR derives from a woman aged 55-75 years with non-small cell lung cancer. Some clones in this sample may be carry-over from other donors' samples. Sequencing input: a CD4+ T cell line or clone grown in culture. The chain is encoded by TRBV29-1 joined to TRBJ1-1; the D gene is unclear. The CDR3 reads as follows: CSVVIPNTEAFF. The bases are TGCAGCGTTGTCATCCCGAACACTGAAGCTTTCTTT. Extended through the reference TRBV29-1 and TRBJ1-1 proteins, this CDR3 yields the full variable domain: SAVISQKPSRDICQRGTSLTIQCQVDSQVTMMFWYRQQPGQSLTLIATANQGSEATYESGFVIDKFPISRPNLTFSTLTVSNMSPEDSSIYLCSVVIPNTEAFFGQGTRLTVV.